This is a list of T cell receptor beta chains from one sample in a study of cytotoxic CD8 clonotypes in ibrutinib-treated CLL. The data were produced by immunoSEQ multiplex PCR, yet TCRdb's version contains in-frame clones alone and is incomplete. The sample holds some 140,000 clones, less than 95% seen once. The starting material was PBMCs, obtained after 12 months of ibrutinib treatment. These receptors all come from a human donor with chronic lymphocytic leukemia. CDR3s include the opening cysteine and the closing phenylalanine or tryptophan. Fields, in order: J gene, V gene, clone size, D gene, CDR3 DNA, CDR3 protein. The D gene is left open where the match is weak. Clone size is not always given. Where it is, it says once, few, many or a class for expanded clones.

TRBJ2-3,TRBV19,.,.,TGTGCCAGTAGTACGGGGGCAGATACGCAGTATTTT,CASSTGADTQYF
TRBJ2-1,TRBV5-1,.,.,TGCGCCAGCAACGGTGGAGCGGCGCAGGAGCAGTTCTTC,CASNGGAAQEQFF
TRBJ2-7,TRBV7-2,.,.,TGTGCCAGCAGCCCACATAGCGTCGGGGTCGAGCAGTACTTC,CASSPHSVGVEQYF
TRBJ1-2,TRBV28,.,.,TGTGCCAGCAGTTTGCTTCAAGGTACGCTCAACTATGGCTACACCTTC,CASSLLQGTLNYGYTF
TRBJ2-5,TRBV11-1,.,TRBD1,TGTGCCAGCAGCTCCCGGGACAGCTTATACCAAGAGACCCAGTACTTC,CASSSRDSLYQETQYF
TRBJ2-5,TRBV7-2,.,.,TGTGCCAGCAGCAACAGACAGGACGGGGAGACCCAGTACTTC,CASSNRQDGETQYF
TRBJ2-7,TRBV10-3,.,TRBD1,TGTGCCATCAGAAGTTCGGGACAGGGGATCTCCTACGAGCAGTACTTC,CAIRSSGQGISYEQYF
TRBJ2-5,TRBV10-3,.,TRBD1,TGTGCCTCCTCAGGGGGCGCGGGGAAGACACAAGAGACCCAGTACTTC,CASSGGAGKTQETQYF
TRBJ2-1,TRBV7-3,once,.,TGTGCCAGCACCATTAGCGGACTATCCTACAATGAGCAGTTCTTC,CASTISGLSYNEQFF
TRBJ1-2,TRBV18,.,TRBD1,TGTGCCAGCCGCTTATCGCGGGACAGAGGCTACACCTTC,CASRLSRDRGYTF
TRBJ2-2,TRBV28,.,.,TGTGCCAGCCTTTTGGGAGGCGGGGAGCTGTTTTTT,CASLLGGGELFF
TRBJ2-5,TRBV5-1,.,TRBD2,TGCGCCAGCAGGTCTGGTGCGGGAGGAGAGACCCAGTACTTC,CASRSGAGGETQYF
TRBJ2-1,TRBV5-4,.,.,TGTGCCAGCAGCTTGTCACCGACGTACAATGAGCAGTTCTTC,CASSLSPTYNEQFF
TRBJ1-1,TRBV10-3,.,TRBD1,TGTGCCATCAGGATGACAGGGGGCGCGGACACTGAAGCTTTCTTT,CAIRMTGGADTEAFF
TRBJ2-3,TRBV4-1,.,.,TGCGCCAGCAAAGGGATCGAAGATACGCAGTATTTT,CASKGIEDTQYF
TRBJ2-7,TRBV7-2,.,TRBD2,TGTGCCAGCAGCTTCGTAAGCGGGAGGGAAAACTACGAGCAGTACTTC,CASSFVSGRENYEQYF
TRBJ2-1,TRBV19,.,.,TGTGCCAGTAGTATAGGTTACAAGCAGTTCTTC,CASSIGYKQFF
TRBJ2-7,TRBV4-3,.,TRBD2,TGCGCCAGCAGCCAAGATAGAGCGGGAGTGTACGAGCAGTACTTC,CASSQDRAGVYEQYF
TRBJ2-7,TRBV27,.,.,TGTGCCAGCAGCCCCGCACATCGCAGGGCCGAGCAGTACTTC,CASSPAHRRAEQYF
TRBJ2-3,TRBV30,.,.,TGTGCCTGGAGTGGGGGGATTTCCACAGATACGCAGTATTTT,CAWSGGISTDTQYF
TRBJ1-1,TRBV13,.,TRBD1,TGTGCCAGCAGCCGGACAGGGGATCGCCCTGAAGCTTTCTTT,CASSRTGDRPEAFF
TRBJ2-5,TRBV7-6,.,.,TGTGCCAGCAGCCCCGAGTACCAAGAGACCCAGTACTTC,CASSPEYQETQYF
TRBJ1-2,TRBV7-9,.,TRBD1,TGTGCCAGCAGCTCCGGGACAGGGATAAACTATGGCTACACCTTC,CASSSGTGINYGYTF
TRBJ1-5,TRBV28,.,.,TGTGCCAGCAGGGGTGGCAATCAGCCCCAGCATTTT,CASRGGNQPQHF
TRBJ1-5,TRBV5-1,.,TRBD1,TGCGCCAGCAGCTCGGGACAGGGTGGTCAGCCCCAGCATTTT,CASSSGQGGQPQHF
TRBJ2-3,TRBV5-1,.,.,TGCGCCAGCAGCGCAGTGGGGGAATCCACAGATACGCAGTATTTT,CASSAVGESTDTQYF
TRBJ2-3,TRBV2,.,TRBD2,TGTGCCAGCAGAGGGAGGGACACAGATACGCAGTATTTT,CASRGRDTDTQYF
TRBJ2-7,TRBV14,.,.,TGTGCCAGCAGCCCCAGGGACGCTCCCGTGGGGTACGAGCAGTACTTC,CASSPRDAPVGYEQYF
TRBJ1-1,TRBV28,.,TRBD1,TGTGCCAGCAGTTTAGCGTCGCCAGGGGGAGGCACTGAAGCTTTCTTT,CASSLASPGGGTEAFF
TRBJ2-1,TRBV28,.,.,TGTGCCAGCAGTTTGCCGGGAGTCAATGAGCAGTTCTTC,CASSLPGVNEQFF
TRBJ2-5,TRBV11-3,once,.,TGTGCCAGCAGCTTAGAAGAGGAGACCCAGTACTTC,CASSLEEETQYF
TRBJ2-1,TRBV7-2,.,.,TGTGCCAGCAGGAAACTCCTGGCGTTTGGTGAGCAGTTCTTC,CASRKLLAFGEQFF
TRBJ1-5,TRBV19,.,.,TGTGCCAGTAGTATAGGTGGCGGGTTGGGGGAGCCCCAGCATTTT,CASSIGGGLGEPQHF
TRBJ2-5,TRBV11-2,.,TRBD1,TGTGCCAGCAGCACAACGGGACAGGGGAAACAAGAGACCCAGTACTTC,CASSTTGQGKQETQYF
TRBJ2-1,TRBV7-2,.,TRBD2,TGTGCCAGCAGCCTAGAGACTAGCGACGGCAATGAGCAGTTCTTC,CASSLETSDGNEQFF